What follows are 24 T cell receptor beta chains derived from one specimen sequenced in a study of OX40 agonist ivuxolimab in advanced cancers. Sequenced by immunoSEQ multiplex PCR; TCRdb stores in-frame clones only, minus some. The sample holds approximately 61,000 clones, roughly 90% seen once. The sample was CD4+ or CD8+ T cells sorted from blood, taken in a trial of the OX40 agonist ivuxolimab. All receptors derive from an adult with an advanced solid tumor such as melanoma, head and neck, liver or kidney cancer.

This clone has only one observation. J is TRBJ2-1 and V is TRBV5-6, with 9 bases aligning to TRBD1. The length of the CDR3 is 15 residues. J was trimmed by 5 bases and V by 4 bases; bases with no gene match: 7. CDR1 and CDR2 (germline): SGHDT, YYEEEE. CDR3 region: CASSPTGQGNNEQFF. CDR3 in DNA: TGTGCCAGCAGCCCGACCGGACAGGGGAACAATGAGCAGTTCTTC.

V is TRBV28 and J is TRBJ2-1; 15 bases fit TRBD2. CDR1 and CDR2 from the germline V gene are MDHEN and SYDVKM. This CDR3 contains 15 residues. Trimming cost V 4 bases and J 8 bases; bases outside gene matches: 3. The CDR3 DNA follows: TGTGCCAGCAGTTCGGGACTAGCGGGAGGTCATGAGCAGTTCTTC. As protein: CASSSGLAGGHEQFF.

This clone has only one observation. The rearrangement uses TRBV6-4 and TRBJ2-1, with D tentatively TRBD2 (7 bases). The CDR3 extends over 15 amino acids. The germline V gene encodes CDR1 MRHNA and CDR2 SNTAGT. Trimming took 6 bases from V and 5 from J, leaving 17 bases between them. The CDR3 region is CASRERGANNNEQFF. The CDR3 DNA sequence: TGTGCCAGCAGGGAACGGGGGGCTAATAACAATGAGCAGTTCTTC.

The V and J genes are TRBV28 and TRBJ2-1, with TRBD1 matching 8 bases. The CDR3 is 17 residues long. The germline V gene encodes CDR1 MDHEN and CDR2 SYDVKM. V shed 5 bases and J 4 bases; nucleotides not matched to a gene: 13. The CDR3 spells CASSPGTGTGPYNEQFF. CDR3 bases: TGTGCCAGCAGTCCAGGGACCGGGACAGGACCTTACAATGAGCAGTTCTTC.

V is TRBV28 and J is TRBJ2-1; unclear D gene. The V and J ends lost 2 bases and 5 bases respectively, with 7 bases between them. From germline, CDR1 is MDHEN and CDR2 SYDVKM. The CDR3 loop spans 13 amino acids. CDR3 in amino acids: CASSLPGDNEQFF. The CDR3 DNA is TGTGCCAGCAGTTTACCCGGTGACAATGAGCAGTTCTTC.

This chain connects TRBV10-3 to TRBJ2-3; tentative D call: TRBD1 (5 bases). Germline CDR1 and CDR2: ENHRY and SYGVKD. There are 14 residues in the CDR3. V lost 9 bases to trimming and J lost 0 bases, with 13 bases between them. Here the CDR3 reads CAIKGAFSTDTQYF. The DNA for the CDR3 is TGTGCCATTAAAGGGGCGTTCAGCACAGATACGCAGTATTTT.

This clone appeared a single time. V is TRBV4-1 and J is TRBJ1-5; D is ambiguous. V lost 0 bases, J lost 4 bases, and 7 bases lay in between. Germline V gives CDR1 MGHRA, CDR2 YSYEKL. This CDR3 contains 14 residues. CDR3 sequence (DNA): TGCGCCAGCAGCCAAGAAATACAAAATCAGCCCCAGCATTTT. Protein product: CASSQEIQNQPQHF.

The chain combines TRBV21-1 with TRBJ1-5; the table assigns TRBD1, which was not confirmed against the DNA. TRBV21-1 is given as a pseudogene. The CDR3 loop spans 19 amino acids. The DNA for the CDR3 is TGTGCCAGCAGCCCGGGACAGGGGGCCGACTTCTATAGCAATCAGCCCCAGCATTTT. Its protein product is CASSPGQGADFYSNQPQHF.

The rearrangement joins TRBV27 to TRBJ2-1; unclear D gene. V was shortened by 2 bases and J by 4 bases, with 12 bases between the two germline ends. Germline CDR1 reads MNHEY; CDR2 reads SMNVEV (reference sequence). The CDR3 consists of 15 residues. The CDR3 DNA reads as TGTGCCAGCAGTTTAATGTGGCAGCCATACAATGAGCAGTTCTTC. Its protein product is CASSLMWQPYNEQFF.

This clone was seen a single time. This chain uses TRBV28 with TRBJ1-1, with D hard to call. V was pared by 3 bases and J by 3 bases, with 17 bases between. Germline CDR1 reads MDHEN; CDR2 reads SYDVKM. The CDR3 consists of 16 residues. CDR3 region: CASSLKRVYWDTEAFF. The CDR3 DNA follows: TGTGCCAGCAGTTTGAAAAGGGTGTATTGGGACACTGAAGCTTTCTTT.

The chain employs TRBV7-9 and TRBJ2-7; 7 bases agree with TRBD1. This CDR3 is built from 13 residues. The germline V gene has CDR1 SEHNR and CDR2 FQNEAQ (reference sequence). V was pared by 5 bases and J by 2 bases, with 3 bases of the junction left unmatched. As DNA, the CDR3 is TGTGCCAGCAGCCTCGGGACAGCCTACGAGCAGTACTTC. Amino acids: CASSLGTAYEQYF.

The gene calls are TRBV19 and TRBJ2-1, with 13 positions matching TRBD2. This CDR3 region has 24 residues. Germline CDR1 is LNHDA and CDR2 is SQIVND (reference sequence). V lost 0 bases, J lost 4 bases, and 24 bases stayed unmatched. The CDR3 region has the DNA TGTGCCAGTAGTATAGATTCCCTCGTTCGACTAGCGGGAGGCCACGTTATTAGATACAATGAGCAGTTCTTC. Amino acid sequence: CASSIDSLVRLAGGHVIRYNEQFF.

This chain uses TRBV4-3 with TRBJ2-7; D gene unclear. This CDR3 contains 15 residues. Trimming took 0 bases from V and 0 from J, leaving 9 bases between them. Germline V gives CDR1 LGHNA, CDR2 YSLEER. The CDR3 here is CASSQERRSSYEQYF. In DNA form, the CDR3 reads TGCGCCAGCAGCCAAGAGCGGCGAAGCTCCTACGAGCAGTACTTC.

This chain joins TRBV6-5 and TRBJ2-7, with 9 bases identical to TRBD1. Germline assignment: CDR1 MNHEY and CDR2 SVGAGI. The trim removed 5 bases at V and 4 bases at J, leaving 6 bases unmatched. This CDR3 comprises 14 residues. The CDR3, as DNA: TGTGCCAGCAGTGGACCGGGACAGGGATACGAGCAGTACTTC. This sequence encodes CASSGPGQGYEQYF.

The chain uses TRBV10-2 and TRBJ2-7, with 8 nucleotides matching TRBD1. Germline CDR1 reads WSHSY; CDR2 reads SAAADI. The CDR3 sequence is 13 residues long. J was trimmed by 3 bases and V by 2 bases; bases with no gene match: 0. For the CDR3, the DNA is TGCGCCAGCAGTGAGGGGACAGGCTACGAGCAGTACTTC. Translated: CASSEGTGYEQYF.

This rearrangement joins TRBV27 to TRBJ2-3; the D is unclear. V lost 0 bases and J lost 0, with 1 base in between. The germline CDR1 and CDR2 sequences are MNHEY and SMNVEV (reference sequence). This CDR3 is built from 13 residues. CDR3: CASSLSSTDTQYF. DNA of the CDR3: TGTGCCAGCAGTTTATCTAGCACAGATACGCAGTATTTT.

This sequence joins TRBV6-5 and TRBJ2-3; no firm D call. This CDR3 region has 11 residues. Germline values: CDR1 MNHEY, CDR2 SVGAGI. The germline V and J ends were trimmed by 4 bases and 2 bases, with 1 base remaining between them. The CDR3 DNA reads as TGTGCCAGCAGTTCCACAGATACGCAGTATTTT. Residues: CASSSTDTQYF.

The J gene is TRBJ1-6, the V gene TRBV4-3; D unresolved. CDR3 length: 14 amino acids. Germline values: CDR1 LGHNA, CDR2 YSLEER. Trimming shortened V by 0 bases and J by 10 bases, and 10 bases separated the two germline ends. Written as DNA, the CDR3 is TGCGCCAGCAGCCAAGATGTGTCAGCCTCACCCCTCCACTTT. It encodes CASSQDVSASPLHF.

This chain links TRBV6-1 with TRBJ2-1; D may be TRBD1 or TRBD2 (5 bases each). V was shortened by 4 bases and J by 15 bases, with 16 bases between the two germline ends. There are 12 residues in the CDR3. CDR1 and CDR2 from the germline V gene are MNHNS and SASEGT. CDR3 residues: CASSGRDPYAFF. The CDR3 bases are TGTGCCAGCAGTGGCCGGGACCCCTACGCGTTCTTC.

This clone has a handful of counts. V and J are TRBV4-3 and TRBJ2-1, with unresolved D. The CDR3 has 16 amino acids. Germline V CDR1 and CDR2: LGHNA, YSLEER. Trimming cost V 0 bases and J 5 bases, with 14 bases left between them. CDR3 sequence reads: CASSQEVQKVNNEQFF. In DNA form, the CDR3 reads TGCGCCAGCAGCCAAGAAGTACAGAAAGTAAACAATGAGCAGTTCTTC.

This clone was counted a few times. CDR3 DNA sequence: TGTGCCAGCAGCCCGTCCGGGGGACCATCTTACGAGCAGTACTTC. This translates into CASSPSGGPSYEQYF. The rearrangement links TRBV9 to TRBJ2-7, with D possibly matching TRBD2 (6 bases). V lost 4 bases and J lost 4, with 18 bases in between. This CDR3 contains 15 residues. Germline loops: CDR1 SGDLS, CDR2 YYNGEE.

V is TRBV28 and J is TRBJ2-1; D call uncertain. The V gene's germline CDR1 is MDHEN and CDR2 SYDVKM. The length of the CDR3 is 13 residues. The V end lost 2 bases, the J end lost 8 bases, and 10 bases lay between the germline ends. CDR3 nucleotide sequence: TGTGCCAGCAGTTTAGAAGGTTTGGATGAGCAGTTCTTC. Encoded protein: CASSLEGLDEQFF.

The V gene is TRBV4-3, the J gene TRBJ2-1, with TRBD2 identical over 14 bases. V lost 3 bases, J lost 7 bases, and 8 bases stayed unmatched. CDR3 length equals 17 residues. From germline, CDR1 is LGHNA and CDR2 YSLEER. The CDR3 bases are TGCGCCAGCAGCCACGGGACTAGCGGGAGATCTGCGAATGAGCAGTTCTTC. Translating gives CASSHGTSGRSANEQFF.

The chain carries TRBV4-1 and TRBJ1-5; possible D gene TRBD1, 6 bases. Germline V gives CDR1 MGHRA, CDR2 YSYEKL. V was trimmed by 0 bases and J by 6 bases, leaving 12 bases between them. This CDR3 spans 15 amino acids. CDR3 sequence reads: CASSQDQQGGQPQHF. CDR3 bases: TGCGCCAGCAGCCAAGATCAACAGGGCGGTCAGCCCCAGCATTTT.